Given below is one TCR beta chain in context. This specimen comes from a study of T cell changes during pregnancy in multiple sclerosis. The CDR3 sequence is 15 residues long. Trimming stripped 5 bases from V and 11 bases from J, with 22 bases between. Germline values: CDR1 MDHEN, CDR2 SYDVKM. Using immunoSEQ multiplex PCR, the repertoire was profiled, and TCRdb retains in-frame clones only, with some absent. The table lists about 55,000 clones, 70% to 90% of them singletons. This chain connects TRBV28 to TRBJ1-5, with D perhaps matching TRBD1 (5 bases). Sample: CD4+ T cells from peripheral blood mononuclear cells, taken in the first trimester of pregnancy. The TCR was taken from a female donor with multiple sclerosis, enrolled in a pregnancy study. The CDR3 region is CASSGGQDAIRAQHF. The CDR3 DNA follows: TGTGCCAGCAGTGGCGGTCAGGATGCAATCAGGGCCCAGCATTTT.